The clone carrying this TCR beta chain was counted at least ten times. Its antigen remains unidentified. TCRdb itself ran the 5' RACE reads through MiXCR, one entry per CDR3 protein. The table lists a few hundred thousand distinct CDR3 sequences, roughly 13% of them singletons. This sample was taken from a study of identical twins. Whole-study results and caveats: The presence of invariant MAIT and iNKT cells could partly confound analyses of zero-insertion sequences.

The ends were cut back, 6 bases at V and 1 base at J, with 9 bases in the middle. Germline V gene sequence: CDR1 SQVTM, CDR2 ANQGSEA. This CDR3 has 12 residues. The same data also contributed to another study, on yellow fever vaccine responses in identical twins. That source reports: Twins' vaccine T cell responses were reported to seem partly convergent and partly personalized.

The source is a woman aged 18-29 years in good health. The genes are TRBV29-1 and TRBJ2-5, with a tentative D call TRBD2 (6 bases). The specimen sequenced was memory (CD45RO+) T cells sorted from blood. The CDR3 protein is CSVSLAQETQYF. Written as DNA, the CDR3 is TGCAGCGTATCACTAGCCCAAGAGACCCAGTACTTC.